This T cell receptor beta chain was captured by sequencing in a study of shared clonotypes between healthy human individuals. The wider study: The study drew on a couple of women and a few men aged 18 to 49 as donors. Study results and limitations: Few donors limited the genetic and exposure-history diversity represented.

Investigators divided CD4+ cells into CD45RA+ naive and CD45RA-negative memory subsets. Remarks on this clone: Its antigen is not known.

In the original processing: Junction-only immunoSEQ data arrived without quality scores, meaning filtering differed. Profiling relied on immunoSEQ multiplex PCR, and the TCRdb table lists in-frame clones only, not all of them. Clone size and the V and J calls come from that table; the DNA yielded D and trimming. The sample lists 2,500,000 or so clones; about 92% were seen once. Unmatched junction bases numbered 12, after V lost 5 bases and J lost 0 bases. The germline V gene encodes CDR1 SEHNR and CDR2 FQNEAQ (reference sequence). The length of the CDR3 is 17 residues. The sequence came from a man between 18 and 35 years old in good health. The sample taken for sequencing was naive CD4+ T cells sorted from blood. Subset here: CD45RA+ positively selected. The chain has TRBV7-9 and TRBJ2-7; 8 nucleotides match TRBD1. The CDR3 sequence: CASSRLGTGGSSYEQYF. The CDR3 DNA sequence: TGTGCCAGCAGCCGCCTTGGAACAGGGGGAAGCTCCTACGAGCAGTACTTC. The variable domain in full, completed from reference TRBV7-9 and TRBJ2-7, reads DTGVSQNPRHKITKRGQNVTFRCDPISEHNRLYWYRQTLGQGPEFLTYFQNEAQLEKSRLLSDRFSAERPKGSFSTLEIQRTEQGDSAMYLCASSRLGTGGSSYEQYFGPGTRLTVT.